This T cell receptor (beta chain) was profiled in a study of T cells expressing NK-cell markers (TCRdb year 2020). Background on the whole study: In sorted CD3+CD56+NKG2C+, CD3+CD56+NKG2C- and CD3+CD56-NKG2C+ T-cell subsets from several donors, TCR beta-chain repertoires were profiled. Among the eight sequenced donors, seven were HCMV-seropositive and one was HCMV-seronegative. Randomly selected healthy volunteers, three men and five women, were used as the eight sequenced donors. Illumina HiSeq 2000/2500, MiSeq or NextSeq was used to sequence libraries as 2 x 150 bp reads.

The sequencer was an Illumina HiSeq 2000. 5'RACE template switching, by which a universal primer site and unique molecular identifiers were added, was used to make TCR beta cDNA libraries. Priming for cDNA synthesis came from the TCR beta constant segment, and two successive PCR amplification steps followed. Processing in the source paper ran as follows. MIGEC was used to demultiplex reads and group the reads by UMI, and MiTCR was used to assemble and quantify clonotypes. To remove erroneous sequences, TCR cDNA sequences were retained only when supported by two or more reads. The tcR package was used for downstream repertoire analysis, and clonotypes were matched across fractions by CDR3 nucleotide sequence plus V segment. Antigen specificity was annotated against VDJdb with VDJmatch, allowing one amino acid substitution in CDR3. TCRdb reprocessed the public reads and reports one entry per CDR3 protein sequence, without DNA. For this entry, the V and J calls and clone size follow TCRdb and not the study's own pipeline. This sample's table carries 400,000 to 550,000 distinct CDR3 sequences. The ten top clones hold 7.3% of the sample.

A commercial ELISA kit detecting HCMV-specific IgG in serum was used to determine HCMV serostatus. Ficoll density gradient centrifugation was used to isolate peripheral blood mononuclear cells from blood. Comments on this clonotype: No cognate antigen has been identified for it.

CDR1 SGHTA and CDR2 FQGTGA are derived from the germline V gene. From the cysteine up to the phenylalanine, the CDR3 has a length of 12 residues. The entry carries no DNA sequence. Summary of the overall study and its limitations: In several donors, the dominant CD3+CD56+NKG2C+ clonotypes were found to rank among the top 10 CD8+ clonotypes and to make up about 1.0-7.5% of CD8+ T cells. Whether the expanded NKG2C-expressing T cell clones were specific for HCMV antigens remained unclear. Those dominant clonotypes were again the most abundant among CD3+CD56-NKG2C+ cells in a few donors, at roughly 28.3-60.1%.

This clonotype originated in a woman between 18 and 69 years old in good health. Material: blood T cells: a sorted CD56 or NKG2C T cell subset, CD4+ or CD8+ T cells, or bulk PBMC T cells (not recorded which). The chain is made from TRBV7-3 and TRBJ2-7; TCRdb gives TRBD2 as the D gene, but with no DNA this cannot be confirmed. The CDR3 loop reads CASSPGTSVRVF.